This T cell receptor (beta chain) was sequenced during a study of regulatory T cells in long-lasting Graves disease (dated by TCRdb to the early 2020s). Background for the entire study: Patients with newly diagnosed Graves' disease had been on antithyroid drugs for under 3 months. TCR sequencing covered approximately 13 persistent and roughly 20 newly diagnosed Graves' disease patients, approximately 33 samples in total. Peripheral blood TCR sequencing and RNA sequencing compared persistent Graves' disease patients with newly diagnosed Graves' disease patients. The study was registered as a clinical trial and conducted in China.

This specimen's time point label, per the study, means: newly diagnosed GD, antithyroid drugs for less than 3 months. For both TCR sequencing and RNA sequencing, RNA was extracted from PBMCs in TRIzol. The diagnosis of Graves' disease followed American Thyroid Association guidelines. The patients came from an endocrinology department in Xi'an, China. Each patient gave roughly 10 milliliters of peripheral blood, collected in an EDTA anticoagulant tube. Ficoll Paque Plus density gradient separation was used to isolate PBMCs, and no further T cell sorting was performed. An Agilent 2100 Bioanalyzer and agarose gel were used to assess RNA quality, and a NanoDrop 2000 was used to measure RNA concentration. Library method: multiplex PCR. Sequencing relied on an Illumina HiSeq 4000. TCR beta libraries were built with iRepertoire HTBI primers and Arm-PCR amplification of CDR3 regions. PCR products were gel purified before sequencing. Per the source publication's procedure: Across samples, 62 TRBV and around 15 TRBJ segments were identified and used for gene usage analysis of CDR3 amino acid clonotypes. COPE and FqMerger were used to merge filtered high-quality paired reads into contigs. Contigs were aligned with BLAST to IMGT TRBV, TRBD and TRBJ reference genes, and CDR3 was defined per IMGT. Clonotypes above 0.1% frequency were classified as highly expanded clones. Repertoire diversity was measured by Shannon entropy, and V-J evenness by the Gini coefficient. A clonotype was considered public if more than one individual shared it. The public sequencing data were trimmed at Q25 with fastp and processed into clonotypes with MiXCR by TCRdb, which kept only in-frame beta chains. Rows are combined by CDR3 protein, so each entry shows the most common genes and DNA. The V and J calls and clone size come from TCRdb's table, not from the authors' own analysis. The sample table records roughly 500,000 distinct CDR3 sequences; roughly 12% of these occur just once. The ten largest clones represent more than 8.5% of the sample.

Looking up the germline V gene yields CDR1 SQVTM and CDR2 ANQGSEA. A distance of 13 bases separates the germline ends of V and J, which lose 0 bases and 5 bases respectively. The CDR3 has 14 amino acids, counting the end cysteine and phenylalanine. CDR3 DNA only is kept here, 42 bases in frame from base 1. This clonotype was picked up many times. No cognate antigen has been identified for it. There are no base qualities to consult, and no much larger clone falls within one base. What the study reported, not specific to this receptor: A larger number of public clonotypes was shared among persistent patients (approximately 3,000) than among newly diagnosed patients (approximately 930). Preferential use of TRBV28, TRBJ1-2 and TRBJ2-5 was observed in persistent disease, whereas TRBV20-1 and TRBJ2-1 were favored in newly diagnosed disease. Peripheral blood alone was examined, since thyroid tissue, which constituted the primary lesion, could not be accessed. Only the TCR beta chain was sequenced and analyzed. The small sample size was acknowledged by the authors as a limitation that may reduce accuracy. Compared with newly diagnosed patients, persistent Graves' disease patients had lower TCR Shannon entropy and fewer highly expanded clones, which suggests clonal expansion.

This same sample was also taken into another study, of T cells in Graves' hyperthyroidism and ophthalmopathy. As noted in the second study: Stable Graves' hyperthyroidism was defined as the absence of progression to ophthalmopathy over 18 months of follow-up. Hyperthyroidism patients were aged 18 to 65 years and newly diagnosed, with disease duration of less than 2 months. Exclusion was applied to patients with uncontrolled infections, other autoimmune diseases, pregnancy or lactation. Clinical symptoms, serum thyroxine and TRAb, thyroid ultrasound, and orbital computed tomography formed the basis for the diagnoses. The first round of RT-PCR for the TCR CDR3 was performed with the HTBI primer set and the Qiagen OneStep RT-PCR kit. Most expanded thyroid clonotypes (frequency above 0.001) were also detected in blood, a finding suggesting that blood repertoires may reflect thyroid immune responses. A model built on a 13 V-J signature distinguished ophthalmopathy from stable hyperthyroidism, reaching 87.88% sensitivity and approximately 81% specificity in cross-validation and 80%/75% in testing. During validation, the model predicted progression to ophthalmopathy a median of roughly six months ahead of onset, with around 71% sensitivity and 72.22% specificity. To identify TCR V-J signatures that set the groups apart, the researchers used a discovery cohort of more than 95 patients, made up of 40 to 45 with Graves' ophthalmopathy and 57 with stable Graves' hyperthyroidism. Prospective prediction of ophthalmopathy was tested in an independent validation cohort consisting of roughly 20 hyperthyroidism patients and 15 or so patients who later progressed to ophthalmopathy. The 95 to 100 discovery patients were randomly divided into training and test sets at a 7:3 ratio. In roughly six Graves' hyperthyroidism patients, the study also compared T-cell repertoires from thyroid tissue with T-cell repertoires from blood. Following sampling, methimazole starting at 30 mg daily was given to hyperthyroidism patients, and high-dose intravenous methylprednisolone was given to ophthalmopathy patients. A second multiplex PCR round built the libraries, followed by size selection and purification. Paired-end sequencing of the libraries was performed with 100 bp reads on an Illumina HiSeq2000. SOAPnuke was used to process the raw data, with reads discarded if the reads contained adapters or uncalled bases, had a mean Phred below 15, or lacked an exact constant-primer or identifier match. High-quality paired reads were merged with COPE v1.2.5, and unique nucleotide sequences were defined as clonotypes. MiTCR v1.1 was used to align the clonotypes against IMGT TRBV, TRBD and TRBJ reference segments. The analysis was restricted to V-J combinations with a frequency above 0.0001, which together covered about 99% of the repertoires. A TCS score was defined as the ratio of F50 (clonal expansion) to E x V (chaos), with BLOSUM62-based TCRdist applied between CDR3 peptides within each V-J. Welch's t-statistics and random forest reduced around 510 V-J features to 13, which were used in a naive Bayes classifier (R e1071). Sample size was not statistically predetermined, and blinding of investigators to group allocation was not performed. The paper describes TCR Vbeta CDR3 sequencing of 135 peripheral blood samples, made up of about 41 ophthalmopathy patients, some 76 hyperthyroidism patients and 17 progressor patients.

Sample: peripheral blood mononuclear cells (PBMCs), taken at new diagnosis, from a patient treated with antithyroid drugs. The chain joins TRBV29-1 to TRBJ2-5; tentative D gene TRBD2, with 6 bases matching. The receptor was derived from a man aged 25-40 years with Graves disease. Donor details come from another sample of the same person, matched by shared clones. CDR3 loop: CSVEDVGGMETQYF. DNA sequence: TGCAGCGTTGAAGATGTGGGGGGAATGGAGACCCAGTACTTC.